This note documents a single T cell receptor beta chain sequence. This specimen comes from a study of blood T cell repertoires in COVID-19. Germline CDR1 KGHDR, CDR2 SFDVKD. Trimming took off 2 bases at V and 3 bases at J, with 9 bases between the two ends. The CDR3 spans 14 residues. This table comes from immunoSEQ multiplex PCR, and its TCRdb copy is limited to in-frame clones, with some not included. The sample has over 250,000 clones, roughly 91% seen once. Material: PBMCs or T cells enriched from blood (not recorded which). This sequence was found in an older woman who had recovered from COVID-19. V is TRBV24-1 and J is TRBJ1-1; D might be TRBD1 (5 bases). The CDR3 DNA reads as TGTGCCACCAGTGATTCCAGCAGGGACACTGAAGCTTTCTTT. Translating gives CATSDSSRDTEAFF.